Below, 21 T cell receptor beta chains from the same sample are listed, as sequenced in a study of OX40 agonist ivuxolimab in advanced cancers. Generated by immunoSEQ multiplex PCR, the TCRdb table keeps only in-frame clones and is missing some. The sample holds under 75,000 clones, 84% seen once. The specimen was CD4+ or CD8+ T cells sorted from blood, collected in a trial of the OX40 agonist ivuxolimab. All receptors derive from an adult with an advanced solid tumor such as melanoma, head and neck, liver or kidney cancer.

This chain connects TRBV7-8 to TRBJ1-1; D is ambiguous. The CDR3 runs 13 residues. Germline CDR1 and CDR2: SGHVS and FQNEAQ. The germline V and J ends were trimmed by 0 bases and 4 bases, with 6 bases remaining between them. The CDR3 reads CASSLAALTEAFF. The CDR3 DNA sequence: TGTGCCAGCAGCTTAGCGGCCCTCACTGAAGCTTTCTTT.

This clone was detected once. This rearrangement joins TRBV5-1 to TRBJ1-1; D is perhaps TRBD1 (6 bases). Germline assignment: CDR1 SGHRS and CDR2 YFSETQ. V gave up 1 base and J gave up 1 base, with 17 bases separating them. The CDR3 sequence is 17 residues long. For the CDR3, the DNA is TGCGCCAGCAGCTTGCGTGGCTCGACGGGGGCGAACACTGAAGCTTTCTTT. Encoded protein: CASSLRGSTGANTEAFF.

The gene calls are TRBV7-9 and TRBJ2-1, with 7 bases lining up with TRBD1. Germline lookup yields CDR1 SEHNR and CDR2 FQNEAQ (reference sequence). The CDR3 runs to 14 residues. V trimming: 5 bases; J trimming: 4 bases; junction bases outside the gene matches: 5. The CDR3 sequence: CASSPGGTYNEQFF. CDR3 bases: TGTGCCAGCAGCCCAGGGGGAACTTACAATGAGCAGTTCTTC.

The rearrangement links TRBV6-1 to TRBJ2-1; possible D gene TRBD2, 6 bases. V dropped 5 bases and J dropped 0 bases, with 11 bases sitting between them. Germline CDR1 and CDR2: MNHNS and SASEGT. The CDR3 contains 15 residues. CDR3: CASSPTSSSYNEQFF. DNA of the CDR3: TGTGCCAGCAGTCCGACTAGTAGCTCCTACAATGAGCAGTTCTTC.

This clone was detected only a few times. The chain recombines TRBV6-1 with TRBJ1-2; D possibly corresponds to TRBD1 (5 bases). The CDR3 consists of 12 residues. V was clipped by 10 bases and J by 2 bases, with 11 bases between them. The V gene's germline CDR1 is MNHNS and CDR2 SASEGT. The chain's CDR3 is CAISGGNYGYTF. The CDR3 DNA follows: TGTGCCATATCCGGGGGGAACTATGGCTACACCTTC.

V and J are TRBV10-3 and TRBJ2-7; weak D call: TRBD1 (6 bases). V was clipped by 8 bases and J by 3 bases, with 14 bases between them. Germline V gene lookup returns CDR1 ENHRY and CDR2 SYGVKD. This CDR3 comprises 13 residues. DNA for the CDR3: TGTGCCATCCTGGGACAAGGGAACTACGAGCAGTACTTC. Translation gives CAILGQGNYEQYF.

The DNA for the CDR3 is TGTGCCAGCAGCTTTGGGACGTTCTCCTACAATGAGCAGTTCTTC. Residues: CASSFGTFSYNEQFF. This chain connects TRBV9 to TRBJ2-1; D is possibly TRBD1 or TRBD2 (5 bases each). The ends were cut back, 4 bases at V and 0 bases at J, with 11 bases in the middle. This CDR3 region has 15 residues. Germline loops: CDR1 SGDLS, CDR2 YYNGEE.

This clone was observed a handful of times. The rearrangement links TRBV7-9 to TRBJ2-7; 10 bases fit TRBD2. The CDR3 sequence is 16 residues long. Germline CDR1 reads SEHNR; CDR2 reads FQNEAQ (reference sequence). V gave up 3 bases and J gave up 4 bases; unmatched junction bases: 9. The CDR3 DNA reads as TGTGCCAGCAGCTTGGGCAGCGGGGGGGCCGGGTACGAGCAGTACTTC. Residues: CASSLGSGGAGYEQYF.

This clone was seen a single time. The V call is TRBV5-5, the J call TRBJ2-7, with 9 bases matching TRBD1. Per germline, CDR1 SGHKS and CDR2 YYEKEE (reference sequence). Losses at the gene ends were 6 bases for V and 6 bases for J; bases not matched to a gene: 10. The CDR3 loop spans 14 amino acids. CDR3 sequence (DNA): TGTGCCAGCACTCGACACCGGGACAGGGTCGAGCAGTACTTC. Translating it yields CASTRHRDRVEQYF.

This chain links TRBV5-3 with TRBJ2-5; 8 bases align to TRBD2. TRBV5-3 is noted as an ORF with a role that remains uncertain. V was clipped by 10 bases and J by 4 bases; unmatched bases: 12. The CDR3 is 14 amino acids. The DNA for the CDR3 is TGTGCCTGGGCCGGGACTAGAATATTAGAGACCCAGTACTTC. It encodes CAWAGTRILETQYF.

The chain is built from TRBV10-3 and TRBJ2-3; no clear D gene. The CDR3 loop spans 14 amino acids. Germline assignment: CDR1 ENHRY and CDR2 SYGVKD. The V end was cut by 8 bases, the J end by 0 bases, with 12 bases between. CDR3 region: CAIGQSSSTDTQYF. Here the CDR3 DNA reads TGTGCCATCGGCCAGTCTTCTAGCACAGATACGCAGTATTTT.

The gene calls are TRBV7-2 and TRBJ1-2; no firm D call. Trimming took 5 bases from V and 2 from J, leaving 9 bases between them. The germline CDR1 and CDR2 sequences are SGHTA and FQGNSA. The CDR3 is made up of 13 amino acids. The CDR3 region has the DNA TGTGCCAGCAGCCTGGACGGGAACTATGGCTACACCTTC. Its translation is CASSLDGNYGYTF.

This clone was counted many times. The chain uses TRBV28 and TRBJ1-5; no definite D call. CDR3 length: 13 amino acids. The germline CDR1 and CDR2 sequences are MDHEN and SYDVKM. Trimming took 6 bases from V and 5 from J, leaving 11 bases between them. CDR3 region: CASSRTAYQPQHF. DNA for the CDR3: TGTGCCAGCAGCCGGACTGCTTATCAGCCCCAGCATTTT. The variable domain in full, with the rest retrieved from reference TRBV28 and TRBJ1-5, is DVKVTQSSRYLVKRTGEKVFLECVQDMDHENMFWYRQDPGLGLRLIYFSYDVKMKEKGDIPEGYSVSREKKERFSLILESASTNQTSMYLCASSRTAYQPQHFGDGTRLSIL.

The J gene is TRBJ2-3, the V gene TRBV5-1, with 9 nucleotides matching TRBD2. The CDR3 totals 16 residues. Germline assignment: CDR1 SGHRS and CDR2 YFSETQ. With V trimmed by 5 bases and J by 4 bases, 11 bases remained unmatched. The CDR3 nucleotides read TGCGCCAGCAGAAACGGCGGGGGGGCACAGGCAGATACGCAGTATTTT. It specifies CASRNGGGAQADTQYF.

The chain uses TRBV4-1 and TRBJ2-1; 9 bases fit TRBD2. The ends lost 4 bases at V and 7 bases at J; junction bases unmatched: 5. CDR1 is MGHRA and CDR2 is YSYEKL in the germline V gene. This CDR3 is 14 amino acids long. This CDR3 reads CASSRGRATNEQFF. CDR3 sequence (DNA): TGCGCCAGCAGCCGCGGGAGGGCCACGAATGAGCAGTTCTTC.

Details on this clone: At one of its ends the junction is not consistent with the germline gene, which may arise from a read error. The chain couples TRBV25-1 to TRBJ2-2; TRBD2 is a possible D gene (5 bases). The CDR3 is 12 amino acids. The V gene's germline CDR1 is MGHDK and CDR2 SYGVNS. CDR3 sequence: CASSVGNRGAVF. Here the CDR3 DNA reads TGTGCCAGCAGTGTAGGTAACCGGGGAGCTGTTTTT.

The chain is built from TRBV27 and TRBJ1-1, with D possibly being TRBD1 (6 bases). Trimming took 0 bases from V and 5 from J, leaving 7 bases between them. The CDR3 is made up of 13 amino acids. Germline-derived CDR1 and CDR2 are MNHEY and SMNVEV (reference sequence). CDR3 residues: CASSLSQGTEAFF. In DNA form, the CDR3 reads TGTGCCAGCAGTTTATCGCAGGGGACTGAAGCTTTCTTT.

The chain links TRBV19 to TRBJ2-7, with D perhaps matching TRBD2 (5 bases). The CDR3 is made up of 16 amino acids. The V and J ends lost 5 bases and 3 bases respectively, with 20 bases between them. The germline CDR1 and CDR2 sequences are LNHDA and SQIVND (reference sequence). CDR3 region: CASSRGLQGVGYEQYF. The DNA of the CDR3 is TGTGCCAGTAGTCGAGGGTTGCAAGGTGTGGGCTACGAGCAGTACTTC.

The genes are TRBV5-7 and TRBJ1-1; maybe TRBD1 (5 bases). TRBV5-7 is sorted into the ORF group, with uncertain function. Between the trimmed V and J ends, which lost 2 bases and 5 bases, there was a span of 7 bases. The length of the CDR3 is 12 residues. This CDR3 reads CASSFGGTEAFF. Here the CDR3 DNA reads TGTGCCAGCAGCTTCGGGGGGACTGAAGCTTTCTTT.

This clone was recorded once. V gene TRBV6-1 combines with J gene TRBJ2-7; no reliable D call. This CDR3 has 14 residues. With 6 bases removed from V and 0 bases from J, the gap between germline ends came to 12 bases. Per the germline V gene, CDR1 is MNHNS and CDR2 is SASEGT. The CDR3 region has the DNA TGTGCCAGCAGCAGACAACGGAGCTCCTACGAGCAGTACTTC. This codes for CASSRQRSSYEQYF.

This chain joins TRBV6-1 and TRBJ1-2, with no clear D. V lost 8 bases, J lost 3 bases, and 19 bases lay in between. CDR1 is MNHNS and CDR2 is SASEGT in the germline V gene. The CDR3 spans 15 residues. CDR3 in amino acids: CASRSTSGYHYGYTF. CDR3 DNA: TGTGCCAGCCGGTCCACATCCGGATATCACTATGGCTACACCTTC.